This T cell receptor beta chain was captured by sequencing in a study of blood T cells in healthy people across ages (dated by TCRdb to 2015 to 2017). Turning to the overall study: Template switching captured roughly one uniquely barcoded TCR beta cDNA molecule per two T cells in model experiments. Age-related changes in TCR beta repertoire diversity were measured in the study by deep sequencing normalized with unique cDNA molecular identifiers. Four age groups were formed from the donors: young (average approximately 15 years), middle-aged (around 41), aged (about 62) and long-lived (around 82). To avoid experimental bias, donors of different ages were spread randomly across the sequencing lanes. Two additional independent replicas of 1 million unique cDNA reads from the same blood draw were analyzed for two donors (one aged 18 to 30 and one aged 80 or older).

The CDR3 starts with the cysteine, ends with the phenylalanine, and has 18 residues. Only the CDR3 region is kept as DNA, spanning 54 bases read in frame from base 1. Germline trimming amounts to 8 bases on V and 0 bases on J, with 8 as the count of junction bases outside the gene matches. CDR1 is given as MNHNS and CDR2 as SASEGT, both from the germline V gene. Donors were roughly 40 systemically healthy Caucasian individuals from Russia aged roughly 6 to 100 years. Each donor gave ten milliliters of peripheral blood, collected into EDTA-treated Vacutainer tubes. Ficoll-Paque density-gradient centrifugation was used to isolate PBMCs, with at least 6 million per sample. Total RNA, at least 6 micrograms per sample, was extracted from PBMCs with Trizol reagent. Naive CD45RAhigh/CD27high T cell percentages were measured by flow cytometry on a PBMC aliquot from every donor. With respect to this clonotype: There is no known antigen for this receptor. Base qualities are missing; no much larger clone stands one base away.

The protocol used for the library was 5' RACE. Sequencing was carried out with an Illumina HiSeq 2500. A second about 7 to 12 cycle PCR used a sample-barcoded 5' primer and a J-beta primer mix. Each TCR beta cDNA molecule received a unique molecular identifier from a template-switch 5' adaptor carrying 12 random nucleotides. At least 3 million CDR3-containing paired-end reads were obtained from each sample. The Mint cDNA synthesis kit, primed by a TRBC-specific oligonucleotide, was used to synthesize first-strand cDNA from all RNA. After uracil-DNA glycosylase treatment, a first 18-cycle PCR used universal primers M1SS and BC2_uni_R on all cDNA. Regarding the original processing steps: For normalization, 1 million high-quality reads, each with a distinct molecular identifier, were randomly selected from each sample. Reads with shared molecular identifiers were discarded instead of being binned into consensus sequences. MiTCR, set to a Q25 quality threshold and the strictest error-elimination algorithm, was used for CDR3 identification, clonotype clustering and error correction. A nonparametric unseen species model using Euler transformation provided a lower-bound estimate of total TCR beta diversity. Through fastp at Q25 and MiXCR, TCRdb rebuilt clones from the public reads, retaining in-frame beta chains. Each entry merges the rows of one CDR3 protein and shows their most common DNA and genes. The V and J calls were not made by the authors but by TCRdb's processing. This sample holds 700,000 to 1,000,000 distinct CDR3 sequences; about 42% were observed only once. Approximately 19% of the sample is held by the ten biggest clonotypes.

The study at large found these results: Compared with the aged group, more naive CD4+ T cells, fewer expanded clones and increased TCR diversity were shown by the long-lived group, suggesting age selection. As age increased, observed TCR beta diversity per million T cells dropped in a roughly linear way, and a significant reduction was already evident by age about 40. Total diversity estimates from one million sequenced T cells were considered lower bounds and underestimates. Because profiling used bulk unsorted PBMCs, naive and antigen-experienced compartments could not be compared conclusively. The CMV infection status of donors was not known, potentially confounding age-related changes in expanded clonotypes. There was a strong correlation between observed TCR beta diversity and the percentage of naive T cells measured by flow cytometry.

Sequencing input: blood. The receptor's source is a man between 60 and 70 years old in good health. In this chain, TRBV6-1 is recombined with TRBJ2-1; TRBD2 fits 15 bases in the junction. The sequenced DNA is TGTGCCAGCGTCGGACTAGCGGGAGGGATTAACTCCTACAATGAGCAGTTCTTC. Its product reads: CASVGLAGGINSYNEQFF.